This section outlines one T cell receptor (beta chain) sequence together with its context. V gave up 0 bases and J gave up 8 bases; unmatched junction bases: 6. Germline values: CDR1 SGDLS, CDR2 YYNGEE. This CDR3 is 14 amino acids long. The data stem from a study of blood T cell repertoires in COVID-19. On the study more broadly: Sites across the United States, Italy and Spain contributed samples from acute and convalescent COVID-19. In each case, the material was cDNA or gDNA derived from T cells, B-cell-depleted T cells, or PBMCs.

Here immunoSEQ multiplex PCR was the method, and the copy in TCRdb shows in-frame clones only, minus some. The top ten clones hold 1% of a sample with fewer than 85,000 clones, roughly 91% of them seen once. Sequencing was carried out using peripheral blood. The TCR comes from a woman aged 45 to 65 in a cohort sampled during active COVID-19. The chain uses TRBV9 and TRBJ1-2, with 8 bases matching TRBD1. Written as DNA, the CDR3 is TGTGCCAGCAGCGTAGCCGACAGGGGATCAGGCTACACCTTC. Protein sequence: CASSVADRGSGYTF.